There are many counts of the clone carrying this T cell receptor beta chain. Its antigen is unknown. This entry comes from a study of beta chain features in type 1 diabetes. Study-wide findings and caveats: The VDJ junctions of type 1 diabetes patients carried fewer insertions and more deletions. The cDNA sequencing approach could over-represent high-TCR-expressing cells.

Germline-derived CDR1 and CDR2 are LGHNA and YSLEER. The CDR3 spans 17 residues. V was clipped by 4 bases and J by 1 base, with 14 bases between them. Expressed TCRB transcripts were sequenced because the entire RNA isolate underwent reverse transcription. TCRdb's table, derived via immunoSEQ multiplex PCR, lists solely in-frame clones and lacks some. The sample lists some 270,000 clones, around 7.8% occurring once. Every single donor gave one heparinised blood draw, and these averaged about 116 mL. The specimen sequenced was central memory CD4+ T cells from blood. The chain uses TRBV4-3 and TRBJ2-6; a weak D match, TRBD2 (5 bases). The receptor comes from a woman between 18 and 29 years old in good health. The CDR3 region is CASSLQVAFSGANVLTF. As DNA, the CDR3 is TGCGCCAGCAGCCTCCAGGTAGCGTTTTCTGGGGCCAACGTCCTGACTTTC.